The 10 T cell receptor beta chains below all came from one sample that was sequenced in a study of T-cell memory formation after mild COVID-19 (dated by TCRdb to about 2021). Library preparation employed 5' RACE. Sequencer: Illumina NovaSeq 6000. The raw public reads went through TCRdb reprocessing: fastp at Q25, MiXCR clone calling, in-frame beta chains kept. Under each unique CDR3 protein, matching rows form one entry showing the most common genes and DNA. Within this sample are 100,000 to 130,000 distinct CDR3 sequences, with over 13% of them counted one time only. Of the sample, 35% to 50% is held by the ten largest clones. Sequencing was performed on PBMCs or a T cell subset sorted from them (not recorded which). Receptors were obtained from a man younger than 30 who had mild COVID-19 (a few samples of this study predate the infection). The sample titles of this study are shuffled in the database, so cell type and time point are left out; the donor was told from shared clones.

The CDR3 DNA is TGTGCCAGCAGTTTGGGTCTACCGGAGGAGCAGTACTTC. As protein: CASSLGLPEEQYF. This sequence joins TRBV12-3 or TRBV12-4 and TRBJ2-7; unclear D gene. The CDR3 loop spans 13 amino acids. With 3 bases removed from V and 7 bases from J, the gap between germline ends came to 13 bases.

In its sample, this clonotype was seen a few times. The V gene is TRBV6-2 or TRBV6-3, the J gene TRBJ2-5; D not certain. V was trimmed by 2 bases and J by 2 bases, leaving 9 bases between them. Germline V gene lookup returns CDR1 MNHEY and CDR2 SVGEGT. CDR3 length: 14 amino acids. Written as DNA, the CDR3 is TGTGCCAGCAGTTACCCCGACCTACAAGAGACCCAGTACTTC. It codes for CASSYPDLQETQYF.

This clonotype was seen a few times. The V call is TRBV4-1, the J call TRBJ1-1; D may be TRBD1 (6 bases). This CDR3 is built from 15 residues. The V end was cut by 0 bases, the J end by 7 bases, with 15 bases between. CDR1 and CDR2 (germline): MGHRA, YSYEKL. CDR3 residues: CASSQEPGGAYEAFF. Here the CDR3 DNA reads TGCGCCAGCAGCCAAGAGCCCGGGGGCGCGTATGAAGCTTTCTTT.

The chain combines TRBV29-1 with TRBJ1-2; D remains ambiguous. The CDR3 is 10 residues long. Germline V gives CDR1 SQVTM, CDR2 ANQGSEA. With 6 bases removed from V and 8 bases from J, the gap between germline ends came to 10 bases. The CDR3 DNA is TGCAGCGTCCCCCCTGAGGGCTACACCTTC. Translating gives CSVPPEGYTF.

The rearrangement links TRBV10-2 to TRBJ1-1; D uncertain. CDR3 length equals 13 residues. V lost 6 bases, J lost 1 base, and 9 bases lay in between. CDR1 and CDR2 (germline): WSHSY, SAAADI. In nucleotides, the CDR3 is TGCGCCAGCAGGGACGGACGGAACACTGAAGCTTTCTTT. Protein sequence: CASRDGRNTEAFF.

This rearrangement joins TRBV5-1 to TRBJ2-3; 8 nucleotides line up with TRBD1. The germline V gene has CDR1 SGHRS and CDR2 YFSETQ. The CDR3 covers 14 residues. V was pared by 4 bases and J by 3 bases, with 4 bases of the junction left unmatched. CDR3 DNA sequence: TGCGCCAGCAGCCTGCAGGGGGCAACAGATACGCAGTATTTT. Amino acid sequence: CASSLQGATDTQYF.

This clonotype was seen more than once but under ten times. V usage is TRBV9 and J usage is TRBJ2-1; TRBD2 matches at 7 bases. Germline V gives CDR1 SGDLS, CDR2 YYNGEE. The length of the CDR3 is 17 residues. The V and J ends lost 0 bases and 1 base, in that order; junction bases with no gene match: 7. The CDR3 bases are TGTGCCAGCAGCGTAGGGCGTGGCGGGGGTTCCTACAATGAGCAGTTCTTC. Its translation is CASSVGRGGGSYNEQFF. Full variable domain (outside the CDR3, taken from reference TRBV9 and TRBJ2-1): DSGVTQTPKHLITATGQRVTLRCSPRSGDLSVYWYQQSLDQGLQFLIQYYNGEERAKGNILERFSAQQFPDLHSELNLSSLELGDSALYFCASSVGRGGGSYNEQFFGPGTRLTVL.

The J gene is TRBJ2-7, the V gene TRBV27, with D hard to call. The CDR3 has 13 amino acids. In germline, CDR1 is MNHEY, CDR2 SMNVEV (reference sequence). Trimming removed 0 bases from V and 3 bases from J, with 6 bases in between. CDR3 loop: CASSLSADYEQYV. The DNA of the CDR3 is TGTGCCAGCAGTTTATCTGCGGACTACGAGCAGTACGTC.

This clonotype was counted ten times or more. J is TRBJ2-2 and V is TRBV19, with 9 positions matching TRBD1. The CDR3 consists of 16 residues. Germline loops: CDR1 LNHDA, CDR2 SQIVND (reference sequence). The trim removed 7 bases at V and 6 bases at J, leaving 12 bases unmatched. The CDR3 nucleotides are TGTGCCAGTACCACACGGACAGGGGATAGGGCCGGGGAGCTGTTTTTT. Its protein product is CASTTRTGDRAGELFF. The whole variable domain, filled in from reference TRBV19 and TRBJ2-2, reads DGGITQSPKYLFRKEGQNVTLSCEQNLNHDAMYWYRQDPGQGLRLIYYSQIVNDFQKGDIAEGYSVSREKKESFPLTVTSAQKNPTAFYLCASTTRTGDRAGELFFGEGSRLTVL.

The rearrangement links TRBV18 to TRBJ1-3, with D unresolved. Trimming left V 2 bases short and J 3 bases short, with 11 bases between. Germline V gene sequence: CDR1 KGHSH, CDR2 LQKENI. The CDR3 is made up of 15 amino acids. CDR3 protein: CASSPEFRVGNTIYF. In nucleotides, the CDR3 is TGTGCCAGCTCACCAGAATTTCGGGTTGGAAACACCATATATTTT.